The 15 T cell receptor beta chains presented below share a single source sample, sequenced in a study of blood T cell repertoires in COVID-19. Sequencing used immunoSEQ multiplex PCR; TCRdb keeps in-frame clones, though not all of them. The table lists roughly 260,000 clones, roughly 89% of them singletons. Input material: PBMCs or T cells enriched from blood (not recorded which). These TCRs come from a woman in her twenties or thirties with acute COVID-19.

The V call is TRBV3-1 (or the pseudogene TRBV3-2), the J call TRBJ2-1; D remains unclear. Germline V gene sequence: CDR1 LGHDT, CDR2 YNNKEL (reference sequence). V lost 1 base, J lost 8 bases, and 18 bases lay in between. The length of the CDR3 is 16 residues. The CDR3 here is CASSQGGYHIGDEQFF. CDR3 sequence (DNA): TGTGCCAGCAGCCAAGGAGGTTATCACATAGGCGATGAGCAGTTCTTC.

V is TRBV5-1 and J is TRBJ1-4; maybe TRBD1 (6 bases). Trimming left V 0 bases short and J 1 base short, with 10 bases between. The germline gives CDR1 SGHRS, CDR2 YFSETQ. The CDR3 is made up of 16 amino acids. The CDR3 sequence is CASSLDSGVTNEKLFF. CDR3 coding DNA: TGCGCCAGCAGCTTGGATTCAGGGGTAACTAATGAAAAACTGTTTTTT.

The V gene is TRBV3-1 (or the pseudogene TRBV3-2), the J gene TRBJ2-7; no reliable D call. The V end was cut by 0 bases, the J end by 6 bases, with 15 bases between. Germline V CDR1 and CDR2: LGHDT, YNNKEL (reference sequence). The length of the CDR3 is 15 residues. The CDR3 protein is CASSQEESTPGEQYF. CDR3 nucleotides: TGTGCCAGCAGCCAAGAAGAAAGCACGCCTGGCGAGCAGTACTTC.

The V and J genes are TRBV27 and TRBJ1-1; TRBD1 is a possible D gene (5 bases). The V gene lost 8 bases and the J gene lost 8 bases, with 15 bases spanning the gap. CDR3 length: 12 amino acids. The germline CDR1 and CDR2 sequences are MNHEY and SMNVEV (reference sequence). CDR3 DNA sequence: TGTGCCAGCTGTTCGGGACTTTCAGAAGCTTTCTTT. This codes for CASCSGLSEAFF.

This chain links TRBV7-9 with TRBJ2-3, with D perhaps matching TRBD2 (6 bases). V was cut by 3 bases and J by 0 bases, with 10 bases left in between. CDR3 size: 15 residues. The germline gives CDR1 SEHNR, CDR2 FQNEAQ (reference sequence). The CDR3 loop is CASSFLASSTDTQYF. CDR3 nucleotide sequence: TGTGCCAGCAGCTTTCTAGCGAGTAGCACAGATACGCAGTATTTT.

The genes are TRBV7-9 and TRBJ1-4; D gene unclear. V was cut by 5 bases and J by 11 bases, with 21 bases left in between. The length of the CDR3 is 15 residues. Looked up from germline, CDR1 is SEHNR and CDR2 is FQNEAQ (reference sequence). CDR3: CASSLLAGDLRKLFF. CDR3 sequence (DNA): TGTGCCAGCAGCCTACTGGCCGGGGATCTCCGGAAACTGTTTTTT.

J is TRBJ2-1 and V is TRBV10-1, with D perhaps TRBD2 (5 bases). The V and J ends lost 3 bases and 3 bases respectively, with 9 bases between them. Germline values: CDR1 WNHNN, CDR2 SYGVQD (reference sequence). CDR3 size: 14 residues. The CDR3 DNA is TGCGCCAGCAGTGATGAGGGAGACTACAATGAGCAGTTCTTC. Amino acid sequence: CASSDEGDYNEQFF.

This rearrangement joins TRBV6-5 to TRBJ1-3, with 7 bases identical to TRBD1. The CDR3 is made up of 15 amino acids. Germline trimming cut 7 bases from V and 2 bases from J; bases unmatched to any gene: 8. CDR1 and CDR2 (germline): MNHEY, SVGAGI. The CDR3 protein is CASTLTGETGNTIYF. CDR3 coding DNA: TGTGCCAGCACCCTTACAGGGGAAACTGGAAACACCATATATTTT.

The genes are TRBV29-1 and TRBJ1-3; 9 nucleotides agree with TRBD1. The CDR3 has 14 amino acids. Trimming removed 4 bases from V and 2 bases from J; junction bases left unmatched: 3. Germline values: CDR1 SQVTM, CDR2 ANQGSEA. The CDR3 nucleotides read TGCAGCGTTGCGCGACAGGGGGCTGGAAACACCATATATTTT. Residues: CSVARQGAGNTIYF. Based on the CDR3 plus reference TRBV29-1 and TRBJ1-3, the full variable domain is SAVISQKPSRDICQRGTSLTIQCQVDSQVTMMFWYRQQPGQSLTLIATANQGSEATYESGFVIDKFPISRPNLTFSTLTVSNMSPEDSSIYLCSVARQGAGNTIYFGEGSWLTVV.

The CDR3 bases are TGCGCCAGCAGCTTGTCCAACACAGGGGACGACTATGGCTACACCTTC. Translating gives CASSLSNTGDDYGYTF. The V call is TRBV5-1, the J call TRBJ1-2, with 7 bases fitting TRBD1. The CDR3 consists of 16 residues. V shed 1 base and J 3 bases; nucleotides not matched to a gene: 9. The V gene's germline CDR1 is SGHRS and CDR2 YFSETQ. The variable domain in full, completed from reference TRBV5-1 and TRBJ1-2, reads KAGVTQTPRYLIKTRGQQVTLSCSPISGHRSVSWYQQTPGQGLQFLFEYFSETQRNKGNFPGRFSGRQFSNSRSEMNVSTLELGDSALYLCASSLSNTGDDYGYTFGSGTRLTVV.

This CDR3 reads CASSAQGVNTGELFF. Here the CDR3 DNA reads TGCGCCAGCAGCGCTCAGGGGGTAAACACCGGGGAGCTGTTTTTT. The chain combines TRBV5-1 with TRBJ2-2, with 7 bases fitting TRBD1. From germline, CDR1 is SGHRS and CDR2 YFSETQ. This CDR3 is built from 15 residues. After removal of 4 bases from V and 2 bases from J, the junction contained 5 bases not matched to a gene.

This rearrangement joins TRBV5-1 to TRBJ2-2; 7 bases match TRBD1. The CDR3 sequence is 15 residues long. Germline CDR1 is SGHRS and CDR2 is YFSETQ. The ends lost 4 bases at V and 0 bases at J; junction bases unmatched: 3. The CDR3 nucleotides read TGCGCCAGCAGCGGGGACAGTACGAACACCGGGGAGCTGTTTTTT. This translates into CASSGDSTNTGELFF. The complete variable domain, with remaining parts taken from reference TRBV5-1 and TRBJ2-2, reads KAGVTQTPRYLIKTRGQQVTLSCSPISGHRSVSWYQQTPGQGLQFLFEYFSETQRNKGNFPGRFSGRQFSNSRSEMNVSTLELGDSALYLCASSGDSTNTGELFFGEGSRLTVL.

CDR3 sequence: CASSQTPGSGAEAFF. DNA of the CDR3: TGTGCCAGCTCACAAACTCCGGGGTCGGGGGCTGAAGCTTTCTTT. The rearrangement joins TRBV18 to TRBJ1-1; tentatively, D is TRBD1 (5 bases). V gave up 4 bases and J gave up 6 bases, with 18 bases separating them. CDR3 length equals 15 residues. The V gene's germline CDR1 is KGHSH and CDR2 LQKENI.

The chain links TRBV10-3 to TRBJ1-2; D is uncertain. V gave up 2 bases and J gave up 1 base, with 20 bases separating them. Germline-derived CDR1 and CDR2 are ENHRY and SYGVKD. The CDR3 totals 18 residues. Written as DNA, the CDR3 is TGTGCCATCAGTGAGCAGAAAGGACTCAGTGTCTTTAACTATGGCTACACCTTC. Translating gives CAISEQKGLSVFNYGYTF.

The chain recombines TRBV7-2 with TRBJ2-2; maybe TRBD1 (5 bases). The CDR3 consists of 16 residues. Germline V gives CDR1 SGHTA, CDR2 FQGNSA. V was clipped by 1 base and J by 0 bases, with 9 bases between them. The CDR3 nucleotides are TGTGCCAGCAGCTTAGTGGCCAGGGCGAACACCGGGGAGCTGTTTTTT. This sequence encodes CASSLVARANTGELFF. Full variable domain (remainder filled in from reference TRBV7-2 and TRBJ2-2): GAGVSQSPSNKVTEKGKDVELRCDPISGHTALYWYRQSLGQGLEFLIYFQGNSAPDKSGLPSDRFSAERTGGSVSTLTIQRTQQEDSAVYLCASSLVARANTGELFFGEGSRLTVL.